Below are 21 T cell receptor beta chains sequenced from a single sample in a study of control samples from healthy donors and cancer patients. Sequenced by immunoSEQ multiplex PCR; TCRdb stores in-frame clones only, minus some. Here the sample spans some 95,000 clones, around 88% being singletons. Sequenced: blood. These receptors were taken from a man aged 30 to 45 in good health.

Only one count was recorded for this clone. The chain employs TRBV4-1 and TRBJ1-5, with D possibly being TRBD1 (5 bases). V was clipped by 3 bases and J by 6 bases, with 15 bases between them. The CDR3 runs to 15 residues. Germline V gene lookup returns CDR1 MGHRA and CDR2 YSYEKL. The CDR3 bases are TGCGCCAGCAGCCAGTCAGTAGGGGTCGGTCAGCCCCAGCATTTT. Residues: CASSQSVGVGQPQHF.

A few counts support this clone. The V and J genes are TRBV6-2 or TRBV6-3 and TRBJ2-7; D ambiguous. The CDR3 contains 14 residues. Trimming left V 0 bases short and J 3 bases short, with 9 bases between. CDR1 MNHEY and CDR2 SVGEGT come from the germline V gene. CDR3 amino acids: CASSYSSSFYEQYF. The CDR3 coding sequence is TGTGCCAGCAGTTACTCGAGTTCGTTCTACGAGCAGTACTTC.

V and J are TRBV6-6 and TRBJ1-4, with 7 bases matching TRBD1. Germline assignment: CDR1 MNHNY and CDR2 SVGAGI (reference sequence). With V trimmed by 7 bases and J by 4 bases, 6 bases remained unmatched. This CDR3 is 14 amino acids long. The CDR3 sequence: CASKGDSNNEKLFF. CDR3 coding DNA: TGTGCCAGCAAGGGGGACAGCAATAATGAAAAACTGTTTTTT.

The rearrangement joins TRBV5-1 to TRBJ2-1; TRBD1 matches 9 bases. CDR3 length equals 15 residues. J gave up 8 bases and V 4 bases, and 10 bases lay outside the gene matches. From germline, CDR1 is SGHRS and CDR2 YFSETQ. The CDR3 region is CASSLTGGFGYEQFF. The DNA for the CDR3 is TGCGCCAGCAGCCTGACAGGGGGATTCGGGTATGAGCAGTTCTTC.

This clone was observed at least ten times. The chain couples TRBV9 to TRBJ1-3, with no clear D. Germline V gives CDR1 SGDLS, CDR2 YYNGEE. Deletions cut 0 bases from V and 2 bases from J, with 9 bases between. The CDR3 sequence is 15 residues long. CDR3 residues: CASSVDVRTGNTIYF. CDR3 nucleotides: TGTGCCAGCAGCGTAGATGTCAGGACTGGAAACACCATATATTTT.

The gene calls are TRBV10-3 and TRBJ2-7; 7 bases align to TRBD1. Germline V gene sequence: CDR1 ENHRY, CDR2 SYGVKD. The CDR3 runs to 12 residues. V gave up 10 bases and J gave up 2 bases; unmatched junction bases: 5. The CDR3 coding sequence is TGTGCCAGCTCCGGACAGGCCTACGAGCAGTACTTC. It translates to CASSGQAYEQYF.

The J gene is TRBJ2-3, the V gene TRBV29-1, with 8 bases fitting TRBD2. Per germline, CDR1 SQVTM and CDR2 ANQGSEA. The length of the CDR3 is 15 residues. V lost 5 bases to trimming and J lost 2 bases; unmatched junction nucleotides: 9. The DNA for the CDR3 is TGCAGCGTTCAAGGTTCTAGCGGGCACACAGATACGCAGTATTTT. It codes for CSVQGSSGHTDTQYF.

This clone is judged medium-sized. This sequence joins TRBV29-1 and TRBJ2-2; D is possibly TRBD1 (6 bases). Trimming removed 3 bases from V and 1 base from J, with 6 bases in between. Germline V CDR1 and CDR2: SQVTM, ANQGSEA. The CDR3 totals 13 residues. The CDR3 region has the DNA TGCAGCGTTGACAGGGGGAACACCGGGGAGCTGTTTTTT. Translated: CSVDRGNTGELFF.

CDR3 residues: CATSRDRWAGELFF. CDR3 bases: TGTGCCACCAGCAGAGATCGATGGGCCGGGGAGCTGTTTTTT. The chain combines TRBV15 with TRBJ2-2; D remains unclear. The CDR3 spans 14 residues. Trimming pared 0 bases from V and 6 bases from J, leaving 8 bases between. Germline CDR1 reads LNHNV; CDR2 reads YYDKDF (reference sequence).

The chain carries TRBV7-2 and TRBJ2-1; 7 bases line up with TRBD2. The CDR3 is 14 amino acids. V gave up 6 bases and J gave up 5 bases; unmatched junction bases: 7. Germline CDR1 and CDR2: SGHTA and FQGNSA. Written as DNA, the CDR3 is TGTGCCAGCAGGAAGACTAGCATCCACAATGAGCAGTTCTTC. Amino acid sequence: CASRKTSIHNEQFF. Full variable domain (outside the CDR3, taken from reference TRBV7-2 and TRBJ2-1): GAGVSQSPSNKVTEKGKDVELRCDPISGHTALYWYRQSLGQGLEFLIYFQGNSAPDKSGLPSDRFSAERTGGSVSTLTIQRTQQEDSAVYLCASRKTSIHNEQFFGPGTRLTVL.

The CDR3, as DNA: TGTGCCAGTAGTCCGGGGTCCTCACCCCTCCACTTT. It translates to CASSPGSSPLHF. The rearrangement joins TRBV28 to TRBJ1-6, with D hard to call. This CDR3 contains 12 residues. V dropped 9 bases and J dropped 10 bases, with 13 bases sitting between them. CDR1 MDHEN and CDR2 SYDVKM come from the germline V gene.

This clone was recorded a few times. This chain's CDR3 is CASSLETGSYEQYF. The CDR3 nucleotides read TGTGCCAGCAGCTTGGAGACAGGATCCTACGAGCAGTACTTC. V usage is TRBV7-9 and J usage is TRBJ2-7; possible D gene TRBD1, 6 bases. V was shortened by 3 bases and J by 1 base, with 10 bases between the two germline ends. The CDR3 is 14 residues long. Germline-derived CDR1 and CDR2 are SEHNR and FQNEAQ (reference sequence).

This rearrangement joins TRBV30 to TRBJ1-1, with 8 bases lining up with TRBD1. The CDR3 has 15 amino acids. V was clipped by 8 bases and J by 1 base; unmatched bases: 12. Germline V lookup: CDR1 GTSNPN, CDR2 SVGIG (reference sequence). CDR3 protein: CAQVRGPSPNTEAFF. DNA for the CDR3: TGTGCCCAAGTCAGGGGGCCCTCGCCGAACACTGAAGCTTTCTTT.

The chain combines TRBV11-3 with TRBJ2-7; 9 bases are shared with TRBD2. CDR1 is SGHNT and CDR2 is YENEEA in the germline V gene. V gave up 4 bases and J gave up 2 bases; unmatched junction bases: 12. The CDR3 consists of 17 residues. Here the CDR3 DNA reads TGTGCCAGCAGCTCCCCCCCCCGACTAGCGGCCACCTACGAGCAGTACTTC. This translates into CASSSPPRLAATYEQYF.

This clone was observed once. V usage is TRBV28 and J usage is TRBJ1-2; D might be TRBD1 (6 bases). The germline V and J ends were trimmed by 3 bases and 2 bases, with 16 bases remaining between them. Germline V lookup: CDR1 MDHEN, CDR2 SYDVKM. The CDR3 is 16 residues long. The CDR3 region is CASSFARTALNYGYTF. The CDR3 coding sequence is TGTGCCAGCAGTTTTGCGAGGACAGCCTTGAACTATGGCTACACCTTC.

CDR3 protein: CASSEAARLGSDEGYTF. The CDR3 coding sequence is TGTGCCAGCAGTGAAGCCGCACGGCTTGGCAGTGATGAGGGCTACACCTTC. This chain connects TRBV2 to TRBJ1-2; D gene uncertain. Germline assignment: CDR1 SNHLY and CDR2 FYNNEI. V was clipped by 0 bases and J by 8 bases, with 22 bases between them. This CDR3 region has 17 residues.

The rearrangement uses TRBV6-2 or TRBV6-3 and TRBJ2-7; D perhaps matches TRBD1 (6 bases). The CDR3 extends over 18 amino acids. Germline-derived CDR1 and CDR2 are MNHEY and SVGEGT. V was shortened by 1 base and J by 6 bases, with 25 bases between the two germline ends. The DNA of the CDR3 is TGTGCCAGCAGTTACTGGACAGATACTAGAGCCCCAGCTGCCGAGCAGTACTTC. Its protein product is CASSYWTDTRAPAAEQYF.

The J gene is TRBJ2-1, the V gene TRBV7-3; D is unclear. V gave up 1 base and J gave up 8 bases, with 6 bases separating them. Germline CDR1 reads SGHTA; CDR2 reads FQGTGA. The length of the CDR3 is 12 residues. The CDR3 DNA reads as TGTGCCAGCAGCTTAATGGGCCATGAGCAGTTCTTC. As protein: CASSLMGHEQFF.

The chain has TRBV9 and TRBJ1-2; the D is unclear. CDR1 is SGDLS, CDR2 YYNGEE, per germline. CDR3 length: 13 amino acids. Trimming left V 4 bases short and J 6 bases short, with 13 bases between. The CDR3 DNA reads TGTGCCAGCAGCCAAGGAGATCAGGATGGCTACACCTTC. This sequence encodes CASSQGDQDGYTF.

The gene calls are TRBV4-1 and TRBJ2-1; 7 positions match TRBD1. V dropped 4 bases and J dropped 7; count of bases not matched to a gene: 7. This CDR3 region has 14 residues. The germline gives CDR1 MGHRA, CDR2 YSYEKL. The CDR3 nucleotides read TGCGCCAGCAGCCCCTTGACAGGGCGAAATGAGCAGTTCTTC. This sequence encodes CASSPLTGRNEQFF.

The chain joins TRBV5-1 to TRBJ1-1; no clear D. The V and J ends lost 4 bases and 2 bases respectively, with 24 bases between them. The CDR3 runs to 18 residues. CDR1 is SGHRS and CDR2 is YFSETQ in the germline V gene. CDR3 coding DNA: TGCGCCAGCAGCCAATCAACATTCGAGGCCGACCGAAACACTGAAGCTTTCTTT. It encodes CASSQSTFEADRNTEAFF.